What follows are 5 T cell receptor beta chains derived from one specimen sequenced in a study of shared clonotypes between healthy human individuals. Here immunoSEQ multiplex PCR was the method, and the copy in TCRdb shows in-frame clones only, minus some. The sample lists about 2 million clones, 85% to 95% seen once, with 0.1% to 0.15% in the top ten. Sequencing was done on a sample of naive CD4+ T cells sorted from blood. The sample's subset: CD45RA+ positively selected. These receptors all stem from a man younger than 35 in good health.

The rearrangement links TRBV15 to TRBJ1-1; D perhaps matches TRBD1 (5 bases). V was trimmed by 0 bases and J by 7 bases, leaving 9 bases between them. Germline V gives CDR1 LNHNV, CDR2 YYDKDF (reference sequence). There are 13 residues in the CDR3. This CDR3 reads CATSRDRGGEAFF. CDR3 DNA sequence: TGTGCCACCAGCAGAGATAGGGGCGGTGAAGCTTTCTTT.

The chain is built from TRBV30 and TRBJ2-7; the match to TRBD1 covers 7 bases. The CDR3 totals 17 residues. Germline lookup yields CDR1 GTSNPN and CDR2 SVGIG (reference sequence). J lost 0 bases, V lost 2 bases, and 13 bases had no gene match. The CDR3 sequence is CAWSRDSSNPSSYEQYF. The CDR3, as DNA: TGTGCCTGGAGTCGGGACAGCTCAAACCCCAGCTCCTACGAGCAGTACTTC. The whole variable domain, filled in from reference TRBV30 and TRBJ2-7, reads SQTIHQWPATLVQPVGSPLSLECTVEGTSNPNLYWYRQAAGRGLQLLFYSVGIGQISSEVPQNLSASRPQDRQFILSSKKLLLSDSGFYLCAWSRDSSNPSSYEQYFGPGTRLTVT.

Regarding this clone: Other DNA sequences of this sample code for an identical CDR3. This rearrangement joins TRBV19 to TRBJ1-1; D is ambiguous. Between the trimmed V and J ends, which lost 3 bases and 5 bases, there was a span of 10 bases. The CDR3 length is 13 residues. CDR1 and CDR2 (germline): LNHDA, SQIVND (reference sequence). The CDR3 loop reads CASSIGRGTEAFF. For the CDR3, the DNA is TGTGCCAGTAGTATCGGACGTGGGACTGAAGCTTTCTTT.

This chain connects TRBV6-5 to TRBJ1-2, with a weak D call TRBD1 (5 bases). The CDR3 is 14 residues long. Between the trimmed V and J ends, which lost 2 bases and 6 bases, there was a span of 13 bases. CDR1 is MNHEY, CDR2 SVGAGI, per germline. In DNA form, the CDR3 reads TGTGCCAGCAGTTACCGCCGGGACGCTCATGGCTACACCTTC. As protein: CASSYRRDAHGYTF.

Note on this clone: Other DNA sequences in the same sample also yield this CDR3. This chain uses TRBV28 with TRBJ1-1, with D perhaps matching TRBD1 (5 bases). Trimming stripped 3 bases from V and 0 bases from J, with 8 bases between. CDR1 and CDR2 from the germline V gene are MDHEN and SYDVKM. The CDR3 has 14 residues. The CDR3 sequence is CASSLGQMNTEAFF. CDR3 DNA sequence: TGTGCCAGCAGTTTGGGGCAGATGAACACTGAAGCTTTCTTT.